A single T cell receptor beta chain is shown here with its context. Antigen: not known. When sampled, the donors appeared nominally healthy, though they likely had unrecorded immune exposures. The sample originates from a study of cytomegalovirus exposure and HLA in healthy donors. Study-wide points: In a later analysis, V- and J-gene trimming of beta chains associated with a DCLRE1C missense variant, replicated independently. Cytomegalovirus-associated status was assigned to about 180 TCR beta chains. Across all donors, roughly uniform sequencing depth was an assumption of the presence/absence analyses.

The CDR3 has 14 residues. V lost 3 bases to trimming and J lost 6 bases, with 13 bases between them. Per germline, CDR1 LGHNA and CDR2 YNFKEQ. The primer mix had 60 Vbeta and 13 Jbeta primers. Clones were sequenced by immunoSEQ multiplex PCR, and TCRdb holds only the in-frame ones, with some missing. The table lists under 200,000 clones. This chain links TRBV4-2 with TRBJ2-3, with D unresolved. The sequence came from a man aged 25 to 45 in good health and CMV-seronegative. Sequencing used PBMCs. The CDR3 protein is CASSHPERRDTQYF. As DNA, the CDR3 is TGTGCCAGCAGCCACCCAGAGCGCCGGGATACGCAGTATTTT.